This entry concerns a single TCR beta chain. The source of the sample is a study of blood T cell repertoires in COVID-19. About the study: T cells, B-cell-depleted T cells, or PBMCs supplied cDNA or gDNA.

CDR3 size: 15 residues. The J segment lost 3 bases and the V segment lost 4 bases, leaving 5 bases of the junction unmatched. CDR1 and CDR2 from the germline V gene are MDHEN and SYDVKM. Assay used: immunoSEQ multiplex PCR; TCRdb lists only in-frame clones, some missing. Of 55,000 to 80,000 clones in the sample, around 80% were seen once. The sequencing sample was made of peripheral blood. This TCR was sampled from a man aged 45 to 65 with active COVID-19. V is TRBV28 and J is TRBJ1-2, with 10 bases identical to TRBD1. CDR3 in amino acids: CASSSGGTGDYGYTF. In DNA form, the CDR3 reads TGTGCCAGCAGTTCCGGCGGGACAGGGGACTATGGCTACACCTTC.